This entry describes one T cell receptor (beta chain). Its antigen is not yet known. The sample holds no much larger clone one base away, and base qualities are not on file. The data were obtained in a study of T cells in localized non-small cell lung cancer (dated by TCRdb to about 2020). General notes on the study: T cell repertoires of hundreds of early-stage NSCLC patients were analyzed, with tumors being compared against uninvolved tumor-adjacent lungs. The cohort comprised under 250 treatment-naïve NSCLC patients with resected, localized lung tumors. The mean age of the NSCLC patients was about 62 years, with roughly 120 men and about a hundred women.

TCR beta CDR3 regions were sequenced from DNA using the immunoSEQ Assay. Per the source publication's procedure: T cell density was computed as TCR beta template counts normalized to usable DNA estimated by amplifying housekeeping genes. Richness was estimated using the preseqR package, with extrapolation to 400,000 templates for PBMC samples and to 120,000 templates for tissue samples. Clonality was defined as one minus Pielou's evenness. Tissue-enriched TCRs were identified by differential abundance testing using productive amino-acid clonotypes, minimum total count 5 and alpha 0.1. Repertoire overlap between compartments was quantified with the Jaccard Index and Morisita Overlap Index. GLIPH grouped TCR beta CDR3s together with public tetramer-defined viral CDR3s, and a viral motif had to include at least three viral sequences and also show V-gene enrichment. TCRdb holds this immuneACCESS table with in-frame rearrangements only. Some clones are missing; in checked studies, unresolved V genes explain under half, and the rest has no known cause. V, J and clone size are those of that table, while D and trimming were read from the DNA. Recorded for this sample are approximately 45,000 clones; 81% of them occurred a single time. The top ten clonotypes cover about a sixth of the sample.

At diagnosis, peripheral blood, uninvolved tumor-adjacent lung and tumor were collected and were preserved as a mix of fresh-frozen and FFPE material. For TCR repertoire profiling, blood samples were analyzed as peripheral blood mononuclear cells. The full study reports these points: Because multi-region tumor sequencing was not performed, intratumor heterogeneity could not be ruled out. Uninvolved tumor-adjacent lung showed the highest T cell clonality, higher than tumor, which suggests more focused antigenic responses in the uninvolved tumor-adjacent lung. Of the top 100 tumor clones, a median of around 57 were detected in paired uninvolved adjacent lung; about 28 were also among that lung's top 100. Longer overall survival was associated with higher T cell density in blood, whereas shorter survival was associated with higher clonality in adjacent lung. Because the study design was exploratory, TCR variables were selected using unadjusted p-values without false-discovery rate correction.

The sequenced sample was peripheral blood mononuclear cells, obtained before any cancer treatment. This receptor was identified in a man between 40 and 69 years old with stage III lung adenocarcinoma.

The sequenced DNA: TGTGCCAGCAGCTTCCGTGACGGCCAAGAGACCCAGTACTTC. Its amino acids are CASSFRDGQETQYF. The chain joins TRBV7-8 to TRBJ2-5, with an unclear D gene assignment. From its cysteine to its phenylalanine, the CDR3 spans 14 amino acids. Only the CDR3 region is kept as DNA, spanning 42 bases read in frame from base 1. The germline V gene encodes CDR1 SGHVS and CDR2 FQNEAQ. V was cut back by 3 bases and J by 1 base, leaving a gap of 9 bases between them.